This is a list of T cell receptor beta chains from one sample in a study of shared clonotypes between healthy human individuals. Generated by immunoSEQ multiplex PCR, the TCRdb table keeps only in-frame clones and is missing some. The data contain hundreds of thousands of clones, about 95% of them seen just once; the ten biggest clones take up approximately 0.062%. What was sequenced was naive CD4+ T cells sorted from blood. The receptors derive from a young woman in good health. Each CDR3 is given with its conserved first and last residue. A D gene is named only where the DNA matches it firmly. Clone sizes are given selectively: once, few, many, or a class where the clone is expanded.

>NA|TRBJ2-1|TRBV5-1|TRBD2
TGCGCCAGCAGCGCCCTATCTCGACTAGCGGGGAACAATGAGCAGTTCTTC
CASSALSRLAGNNEQFF
>NA|TRBJ2-2|TRBV5-1|TRBD2
TGCGCCAGCAGCACCAACCCGCTAGCGGGAAACACCGGGGAGCTGTTTTTT
CASSTNPLAGNTGELFF
>NA|TRBJ2-7|TRBV25-1|TRBD2
TGTGCCAGCGGATCCCGGGCTAGCGGGAGCCCCCTCTCCTACGAGCAGTACTTC
CASGSRASGSPLSYEQYF
>NA|TRBJ2-1|TRBV28|TRBD2
TGTGCCAGTCTACCGGCTAGCGGGATTTACAATGAGCAGTTCTTC
CASLPASGIYNEQFF
>NA|TRBJ2-6|TRBV9|NA
TGTGCCAGCACCCGGTTTCTCTCTGGGGCCAACGTCCTGACTTTC
CASTRFLSGANVLTF
>once|TRBJ2-7|TRBV29-1|TRBD2
TGCAGCGTTGTCGGGTCTAGCGGGAGGAGCTACGAGCAGTACTTC
CSVVGSSGRSYEQYF
>NA|TRBJ2-2|TRBV6-5|NA
TGTGCCAGCAGACTTGGGACGGCGAACACCGGGGAGCTGTTTTTT
CASRLGTANTGELFF
>NA|TRBJ2-5|TRBV7-8|TRBD1
TGTGCCAGCAGCTTAACAGGGGGTTTGGCCGTTAGGGAGACCCAGTACTTC
CASSLTGGLAVRETQYF
>NA|TRBJ2-7|TRBV28|NA
TGTGCCAGCAGCCTGCCCCCTATATCCTACGAGCAGTACTTC
CASSLPPISYEQYF
>NA|TRBJ1-5|TRBV19|NA
TGTGCCAGTAGTATAAAACCCCAAAGTCAGCCCCAGCATTTT
CASSIKPQSQPQHF
>NA|TRBJ1-4|TRBV28|NA
TGTGCCAGCGTCGGAGGGAGAGGAGAAAAACTGTTTTTT
CASVGGRGEKLFF
>once|TRBJ1-1|TRBV19|TRBD1
TGTGCCAGTAGTCCCGACAGGGTGAACACTGAAGCTTTCTTT
CASSPDRVNTEAFF
>NA|TRBJ2-7|TRBV10-3|NA
TGTGCCATCAGTGCAACGCCGGCGGTCCCCTACGAGCAGTACTTC
CAISATPAVPYEQYF
>once|TRBJ2-7|TRBV29-1|TRBD1
TGCAGCGTTCGGGCAGGGGGCGACGAGCAGTACTTC
CSVRAGGDEQYF
>NA|TRBJ2-1|TRBV7-9|NA
TGTGCCAGCAGCTCGGGACCCCAAATGGGAGAGCAGTTCTTC
CASSSGPQMGEQFF
>NA|TRBJ2-6|TRBV29-1|NA
TGCAGCGTTGAACCCCCCTGGGTAGGAATCGCTGGGGCCAACGTCCTGACTTTC
CSVEPPWVGIAGANVLTF
>NA|TRBJ2-1|TRBV11-3|NA
TGTGCCAGCGCTGACTCAAGCCGGACTGAGCAGTTCTTC
CASADSSRTEQFF
>few|TRBJ2-2|TRBV2|TRBD2
TGTGCCAGCAGTGGGGTGCGGGAGAAGGTCGGGGAGCTGTTTTTT
CASSGVREKVGELFF
>NA|TRBJ1-5|TRBV19|NA
TGTGCCAGTAGTATAGAAGGGACTATAAATCAGCCCCAGCATTTT
CASSIEGTINQPQHF
>NA|TRBJ1-1|TRBV14|TRBD1
TGTGCCAGCAGTCCGGGGACAGGGAACACTGAAGCTTTCTTT
CASSPGTGNTEAFF
>NA|TRBJ1-1|TRBV25-1|NA
TGTGCCAGCACCCTAACGGGGAGAAACACTGAAGCTTTCTTT
CASTLTGRNTEAFF
>NA|TRBJ2-5|TRBV5-1|TRBD2
TGCGCCAGCAGCTTGGGAGCGGGGCGGGAGACCCAGTACTTC
CASSLGAGRETQYF
>NA|TRBJ1-1|TRBV27|NA
TGTGCCAGCAGCCCCTCTTGGGACGGAGTTGAAGCTTTCTTT
CASSPSWDGVEAFF
>once|TRBJ1-1|TRBV28|NA
TGTGCCAGCAGTCGTCTGGAGACTGAAGCTTTCTTT
CASSRLETEAFF
>NA|TRBJ1-1|TRBV6-5|NA
TGTGCCAGCAGTTACTCGGGGGGGGTGAACACTGAAGCTTTCTTT
CASSYSGGVNTEAFF
>NA|TRBJ2-6|TRBV5-1|NA
TGCGCCAGCAGACCTACAGGTGTGGGGGCCAACGTCCTGACTTTC
CASRPTGVGANVLTF
>NA|TRBJ2-7|TRBV18|TRBD2
TGTGCCAGCTCACCGCCAACCCCGCCCGCGACTAGCGCTCCCTACGAGCAGTACTTC
CASSPPTPPATSAPYEQYF
>NA|TRBJ2-7|TRBV18|NA
TGTGCCAGCTCTCCGACTGCGACCTGGGAGCAGTACTTC
CASSPTATWEQYF
>NA|TRBJ2-5|TRBV15|NA
TGTGCCACCAGCGCAGTTGGAGGGCAAGAGACCCAGTACTTC
CATSAVGGQETQYF
>NA|TRBJ1-6|TRBV27|TRBD1
TGTGCCAGCAGTTTAATTGCGGCAGGGGGTTCACCCCTCCACTTT
CASSLIAAGGSPLHF
>NA|TRBJ2-7|TRBV19|TRBD2
TGTGCCAGTAGCAAACTAGCGGGAACAGCCTACGAGCAGTACTTC
CASSKLAGTAYEQYF
>NA|TRBJ1-1|TRBV2|TRBD1
TGTGCCAGCAGTGGGACAGGGGGCAGGACTGAAGCTTTCTTT
CASSGTGGRTEAFF
>NA|TRBJ2-4|TRBV9|TRBD2
TGTGCCAGCAGCGCTAGCGGGAGGGAACGGGCCAAAAACATTCAGTACTTC
CASSASGRERAKNIQYF
>once|TRBJ1-2|TRBV5-1|NA
TGCGCCAGCAGCTTGGACAGTCGAGGAGCTAACTATGGCTACACCTTC
CASSLDSRGANYGYTF
>NA|TRBJ2-7|TRBV6-5|NA
TGTGCCAGCACCGCTAAGAGCACAACCTCCTACGAGCAGTACTTC
CASTAKSTTSYEQYF
>NA|TRBJ1-5|TRBV2|NA
TGTGCCAGCAGCGTAGACGTCAATCAGCCCCAGCATTTT
CASSVDVNQPQHF
>NA|TRBJ2-7|TRBV18|TRBD2
TGTGCCAGCTCACCACTCGAAGAACTAGCGGGAGGGGTTGGGGAGCAGTACTTC
CASSPLEELAGGVGEQYF
>NA|TRBJ1-5|TRBV28|TRBD1
TGTGCCAGCAGCCCGGGACAGGGCTATCAGCCCCAGCATTTT
CASSPGQGYQPQHF
>once|TRBJ2-3|TRBV11-2|NA
TGTGCCAGCAGCTCCACAGATACGCAGTATTTT
CASSSTDTQYF
>NA|TRBJ2-7|TRBV19|TRBD1
TGTGCCAGTAGTTCCCCCGGGACAGGGGCCTACGAGCAGTACTTC
CASSSPGTGAYEQYF
>NA|TRBJ2-3|TRBV6-5|TRBD2
TGTGCCAGCAAGGGCAGCGGGGCAAGCACAGATACGCAGTATTTT
CASKGSGASTDTQYF
>once|TRBJ2-7|TRBV5-1|TRBD1
TGCGCCAGCAGCTCGGACAGGTCCTTCCGCGAGCAGTACTTC
CASSSDRSFREQYF
>NA|TRBJ1-1|TRBV7-9|NA
TGTGCCAGCAGCTTAGGGGGGAGCGCTGAAGCTTTCTTT
CASSLGGSAEAFF
>NA|TRBJ1-1|TRBV6-4|NA
TGTGCCAGCAGTGTTCAGGGTGGGAACACTGAAGCTTTCTTT
CASSVQGGNTEAFF
>once|TRBJ2-7|TRBV7-8|NA
TGTGCCAGCAGCTTACCACGACTCAAGGCCTACGAGCAGTACTTC
CASSLPRLKAYEQYF
>NA|TRBJ2-1|TRBV10-1|NA
TGCGCCAGCAGCACGATTGCGGGGCTAGTGAAAGCCAATGAGCAGTTCTTC
CASSTIAGLVKANEQFF
>NA|TRBJ1-1|TRBV5-6|NA
TGTGCCAGCAGCTTCCAGAGGACGGGGACTGAAGCTTTCTTT
CASSFQRTGTEAFF
>NA|TRBJ2-7|TRBV5-4|NA
TGTGCCAGCAGCAAGGCCCTCACAGGTTACGAGCAGTACTTC
CASSKALTGYEQYF
>NA|TRBJ2-3|TRBV19|NA
TGTGCCAGTAAGGAGATAGCTAGCACAGATACGCAGTATTTT
CASKEIASTDTQYF
>NA|TRBJ1-5|TRBV9|TRBD1
TGTGCCAGCAGCGTAGGGACAGGGGATCAGCCCCAGCATTTT
CASSVGTGDQPQHF